This T cell receptor beta chain was sequenced for a study of regulatory T cells in long-lasting Graves disease. Study overall: Graves' patients, newly diagnosed, had taken antithyroid drugs under 3 months. Study-level points and caveats: Not thyroid tissue but only peripheral blood was studied. The TCR repertoire of persistent Graves' patients was less diverse than that of newly diagnosed ones.

The time point: newly diagnosed GD, antithyroid drugs for less than 3 months. From RNA extracted from PBMCs, the TCR library was made. Trimming removed 4 bases from V and 3 bases from J, with 11 bases in between. CDR3 size: 14 residues. Per germline, CDR1 SGHRS and CDR2 YFSETQ. Through Arm-PCR of CDR3 regions and iRepertoire HTBI primers, TCR beta libraries were built. TCRdb reprocessed the multiplex PCR reads with MiXCR, giving one entry per CDR3 protein. Counted here are about 400,000 distinct CDR3 sequences, over 12% occurring once; the ten biggest clones make up approximately 7.8%. In the case of this clonotype: Its antigen remains unknown.

These sequences were also reported in another study, on T cells in Graves' hyperthyroidism and ophthalmopathy. That work adds: A 13 V-J signature model discriminated ophthalmopathy versus stable hyperthyroidism.

The chain joins TRBV5-1 to TRBJ2-1; D possibly corresponds to TRBD1 (6 bases). The receptor's source is a middle-aged woman with Graves disease. The sequencing used peripheral blood mononuclear cells (PBMCs), collected at new diagnosis, from a patient treated with antithyroid drugs. In DNA, the CDR3 is TGCGCCAGCAGCCAGGACAGTTTCTACAATGAGCAGTTCTTC. Its protein is CASSQDSFYNEQFF.